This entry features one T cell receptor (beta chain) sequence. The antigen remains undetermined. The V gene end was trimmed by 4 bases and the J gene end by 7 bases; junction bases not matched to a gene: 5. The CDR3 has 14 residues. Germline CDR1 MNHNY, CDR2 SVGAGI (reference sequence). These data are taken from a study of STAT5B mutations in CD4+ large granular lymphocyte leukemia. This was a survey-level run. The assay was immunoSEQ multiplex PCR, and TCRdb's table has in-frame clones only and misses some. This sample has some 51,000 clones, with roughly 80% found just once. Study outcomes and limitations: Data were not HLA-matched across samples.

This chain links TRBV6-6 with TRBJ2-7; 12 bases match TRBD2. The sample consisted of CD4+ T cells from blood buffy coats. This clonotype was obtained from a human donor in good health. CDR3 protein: CASSWTSGASEQYF. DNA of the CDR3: TGTGCCAGCAGTTGGACTAGCGGGGCCTCTGAGCAGTACTTC.